This T cell receptor (beta chain) was documented in a study of blood T cell repertoires in COVID-19. On the study more broadly: Material from acute and convalescent COVID-19 was sourced from the United States, Italy and Spain.

CDR3 size: 15 residues. The germline V gene has CDR1 SGHTA and CDR2 FQGTGA. V gave up 0 bases and J gave up 7 bases, with 12 bases separating them. In the authors' methods: How many nucleated cells were present was estimated from reference gene primer amplification. Sequencing was performed with immunoSEQ multiplex PCR; in TCRdb, only in-frame clones are kept and a portion is missing. D and trimming come from the DNA, and the V and J calls and clone size come from that table. This table holds about 180,000 clones, about 91% found once. The sequenced material came from peripheral blood. This TCR was recovered from a woman between 45 and 65 years old with acute or convalescent COVID-19. The V and J genes are TRBV7-3 and TRBJ1-4, with a tentative D call TRBD1 (6 bases). CDR3 bases: TGTGCCAGCAGCTTAACGGGGCAGGGGTCTGAAAAACTGTTTTTT. Translated: CASSLTGQGSEKLFF.